The rows below give T cell receptor beta chains drawn from one sample of a study of OX40 agonist ivuxolimab in advanced cancers. Assay: immunoSEQ multiplex PCR; the TCRdb copy retains only in-frame clones and omits some. The data show roughly 35,000 clones, 88% seen once. Sequencing used CD4+ or CD8+ T cells sorted from blood, obtained in a trial of the OX40 agonist ivuxolimab. The receptors originated from an adult with an advanced solid tumor such as melanoma, head and neck, liver or kidney cancer. The CDR3 runs from the conserved cysteine through the conserved F or W. A D gene is named only where the DNA matches it firmly. The size entry is marked missing in some rows and otherwise reads once, few, many or a size class.

d_call	v_call	j_call	clone_size	cdr3_aa	cdr3_nt
.	TRBV11-2	TRBJ2-7	.	CASSPLQVMSTQYF	TGTGCCAGCAGCCCACTCCAGGTCATGTCGACGCAGTACTTC
.	TRBV7-6	TRBJ1-5	once	CASSSLRGRDQPQHF	TGTGCCAGCAGCTCCCTCCGGGGACGTGATCAGCCCCAGCATTTT
.	TRBV11-1	TRBJ2-1	.	CASSSVGSSGTVYNEQFF	TGTGCCAGCAGCTCCGTCGGGAGCTCCGGGACAGTGTACAATGAGCAGTTCTTC
.	TRBV7-8	TRBJ2-7	.	CASSLVRGTDYEQYF	TGTGCCAGCAGCTTAGTTCGGGGGACGGATTACGAGCAGTACTTC
.	TRBV5-1	TRBJ2-1	once	CASSLGDGYYNEQFF	TGCGCCAGCAGCTTGGGGGACGGATATTACAATGAGCAGTTCTTC
TRBD1	TRBV9	TRBJ1-6	.	CASSSNRGSSYNSPLHF	TGTGCCAGCAGCTCAAACAGGGGGTCTTCGTATAATTCACCCCTCCACTTT
TRBD1	TRBV5-1	TRBJ1-3	.	CASSLGDSGNTIYF	TGCGCCAGCAGCTTGGGGGACAGCGGAAACACCATATATTTT
.	TRBV2	TRBJ2-1	.	CASSPDSDEQFF	TGTGCCAGCAGTCCCGACAGTGATGAGCAGTTCTTC
TRBD2	TRBV7-8	TRBJ2-2	.	CASSLWLGGVDTGELFF	TGTGCCAGCAGCTTATGGCTCGGGGGGGTGGACACCGGGGAGCTGTTTTTT
TRBD2	TRBV6-1	TRBJ2-1	.	CASRGGLSKLSEQFF	TGTGCCAGCCGGGGGGGACTGTCAAAATTGTCTGAGCAGTTCTTC
.	TRBV12-1	TRBJ2-1	.	CASSPRTDPSYNEQFF	TGTGCCAGCAGCCCCCGGACAGATCCCTCCTACAATGAGCAGTTCTTC
.	TRBV5-1	TRBJ2-3	.	CASSFSGRTDTQYF	TGCGCCAGCAGCTTCTCTGGGCGTACAGATACGCAGTATTTT
.	TRBV4-1	TRBJ2-4	once	CASSQGQQSGGAKNIQYF	TGCGCCAGCAGCCAAGGACAGCAATCAGGCGGTGCCAAAAACATTCAGTACTTC
.	TRBV11-3	TRBJ2-1	.	CASSLGGGGSDEQFF	TGTGCCAGCAGCTTAGGAGGGGGCGGGAGCGATGAGCAGTTCTTC
.	TRBV7-9	TRBJ2-5	.	CASSSLRGPETQYF	TGTGCCAGCAGCTCGCTTCGGGGGCCCGAGACCCAGTACTTC